This note documents a single TCR beta chain sequence. The record originates from a study of control samples from healthy donors and cancer patients. Trimming pared 5 bases from V and 0 bases from J, leaving 12 bases between. The germline gives CDR1 SGHAT, CDR2 FQNNGV. This CDR3 is 15 amino acids long. Only in-frame clones appear in the TCRdb table, and some are missing; sequencing was by immunoSEQ multiplex PCR. Of 150,000 or so clones in the sample, 90% to 95% were seen once. The chain is built from TRBV11-2 and TRBJ2-3; no firm D call. Sequencing was performed on blood. This clonotype was sampled from a woman aged 40 to 49 in good health. CDR3 region: CASSLYASSTDTQYF. The CDR3 DNA sequence: TGTGCCAGCAGCCTCTACGCGTCTAGCACAGATACGCAGTATTTT.